This entry is about one T cell receptor beta chain. Original processing methods: Estimation of nucleated cell counts was performed using reference gene primer amplification. Clones were sequenced by immunoSEQ multiplex PCR, and TCRdb holds only the in-frame ones, with some missing. The V and J calls and clone size are taken from that table; D and trimming were inferred from the DNA. The sample has more than 100,000 clones; over 70% are singletons. The CDR3 has 13 residues. The J segment lost 6 bases and the V segment lost 5 bases, leaving 3 bases of the junction unmatched. The germline gives CDR1 SGHRS, CDR2 YFSETQ. The sample belongs to a study of blood T cell repertoires in COVID-19. Study overall: Acute-phase and convalescent COVID-19 samples originated in the United States, Italy and Spain. Sample material is recorded as cDNA or gDNA derived from T cells, B-cell-depleted T cells, or PBMCs.

The sequence came from a man between 65 and 85 years old with acute or convalescent COVID-19. Source material: peripheral blood. The J gene is TRBJ2-1, the V gene TRBV5-1, with 9 bases fitting TRBD1. The CDR3: CASRGQGTNEQFF. The CDR3 DNA reads as TGCGCCAGCAGGGGACAGGGTACCAATGAGCAGTTCTTC.